The T cell receptor (beta chain) under discussion was sequenced for a study of early T cells in non-severe SARS-CoV-2 infection. Study information: Unpaired chains resulted from sequencing bulk RNA of unsorted whole blood.

Whole-study findings and limits: VDJdb matches were skewed toward anti-spike CD8 T cell responses.

Note on this clonotype: Its target is not known.

Attachment of unique molecular identifiers to individual cDNA molecules was performed. TCRdb re-analysed the 5' RACE reads in MiXCR, keeping a single row per CDR3 protein. The sample includes more than 75,000 distinct CDR3 sequences, roughly 15% of them seen just once. Germline V gene data show CDR1 as SQVTM and CDR2 as ANQGSEA. The CDR3 sequence is 12 residues long. Losses at the gene ends were 7 bases for V and 4 bases for J; bases not matched to a gene: 7. Sequenced material: whole blood. The sequence derives from an adult who was a healthcare worker with PCR-confirmed SARS-CoV-2 infection or an uninfected control (not recorded which). V gene TRBV29-1 combines with J gene TRBJ2-7; 7 nucleotides line up with TRBD1. CDR3 DNA sequence: TGCAGCGGAGGACAGGCGGCGTACGAGCAGTACTTC. It yields the protein CSGGQAAYEQYF.